The entry below gives a single T cell receptor beta chain sequence along with its context. The sample originates from a study of CD8+CD57+ T cells in acquired aplastic anemia. Study overall: The sorted CD4+ and CD8+ cells yielded an average around 3 ug of DNA.

The authors sequenced patients whose flow cytometry had shown CD8+CD57+ cell expansion. Patients, without exception, had severe acquired aplastic anemia. Patients had not yet gotten any therapy when their blood was taken for sampling. Trimming removed 0 bases from V and 7 bases from J, with 9 bases in between. The CDR3 has 13 residues. Per germline, CDR1 MGHDK and CDR2 SYGVNS. Template material for TCR beta VDJ and CDR3 profiling consisted of genomic DNA. Each CDR3 protein gets one entry after TCRdb re-called the reads with MiXCR. The table lists 120,000 or so distinct CDR3 sequences, about 40% of them singletons, with about 2.6% in the top ten.

Sequenced material: sorted CD4+, CD8+, or CD8+CD57+ T cells (not recorded which) from PBMCs. The genes are TRBV25-1 and TRBJ1-1; the D is unclear. The receptor comes from a human donor with aplastic anemia. CDR3 in amino acids: CASSEYRGVEAFF. CDR3 in DNA: TGTGCCAGCAGTGAATACCGCGGAGTTGAAGCTTTCTTT.